Below are 3 T cell receptor beta chains sequenced from a single sample in a study of T cell responses to AZD1222 COVID-19 vaccine. The method was immunoSEQ multiplex PCR; TCRdb's version includes in-frame clones alone and lacks a portion of them. The table records 150,000 or so clones, just over 90% of them present only once. This specimen was peripheral blood, taken on day 0 of AZD1222 vaccination. The receptors were sampled from an adult in good health.

This clone was seen just once. V and J are TRBV7-2 and TRBJ2-7, with 8 nucleotides matching TRBD2. Trimming took 4 bases from V and 9 from J; bases not matched to a gene: 8. Germline CDR1 and CDR2: SGHTA and FQGNSA. CDR3 size: 13 residues. The CDR3 DNA reads TGTGCCAGCAGCTCGCCATCCGGGAGGGTGCAGTACTTC. Translated, it gives CASSSPSGRVQYF.

The chain combines TRBV3-1 (or the pseudogene TRBV3-2) with TRBJ2-7; D tentatively fits TRBD1 or TRBD2 (5 bases each). Per the germline V gene, CDR1 is LGHDT and CDR2 is YNNKEL (reference sequence). V was pared by 0 bases and J by 3 bases, with 15 bases between. This CDR3 is built from 16 residues. The CDR3 nucleotides read TGTGCCAGCAGCCAAGAAGGTCGGGACGGTCACTACGAGCAGTACTTC. It yields the protein CASSQEGRDGHYEQYF.

About this clone itself: At one end, the junction sequence differs from germline, possibly due to a read error. The gene calls are TRBV19 and TRBJ1-6; 7 bases fit TRBD1. The CDR3 runs 14 residues. Germline V lookup: CDR1 LNHDA, CDR2 SQIVND (reference sequence). The CDR3 nucleotides are TGTGCCAGTAGCATAGGGTCAGGGGGTTCACCCCTCCACTTT. This sequence encodes CASSIGSGGSPLHF.